The rows below give T cell receptor beta chains drawn from one sample of a study of blood T cell repertoires in COVID-19. Here immunoSEQ multiplex PCR was the method, and the copy in TCRdb shows in-frame clones only, minus some. The repertoire consists of around 200,000 clones, with around 87% occurring once and the leading ten covering 0.62%. The specimen sequenced was peripheral blood. The receptors derive from a man between 45 and 60 years old with acute or convalescent COVID-19. The CDR3 runs from the conserved cysteine through the conserved F or W. The D gene is left open where the match is weak. Only part of the rows carry a size: once, few, many, or a class if the clone is expanded.

.	TRBD1	TRBJ1-4	TRBV19	CASSIGTGDEKLFF	TGTGCCAGTAGTATAGGGACAGGGGATGAAAAACTGTTTTTT
few	.	TRBJ2-1	TRBV7-9	CASKTAGPLYNEQFF	TGTGCCAGCAAAACGGCGGGACCGCTCTACAATGAGCAGTTCTTC
.	.	TRBJ2-1	TRBV27	CASSPLSHEQFF	TGTGCCAGCAGTCCCCTGAGCCATGAGCAGTTCTTC
.	TRBD1	TRBJ1-1	TRBV30	CAWSAATGGGWNTEAFF	TGTGCCTGGAGCGCCGCGACAGGGGGCGGTTGGAACACTGAAGCTTTCTTT
.	.	TRBJ1-2	TRBV5-4	CASSLVPPNEGYTF	TGTGCCAGCAGCTTGGTACCCCCCAATGAGGGCTACACCTTC
.	TRBD2	TRBJ2-4	TRBV29-1	CSVEPQWGEGKNIQYF	TGCAGCGTTGAACCGCAGTGGGGGGAGGGCAAAAACATTCAGTACTTC
.	TRBD1	TRBJ2-7	TRBV2	CASRPGQGDEQYF	TGTGCCAGCAGGCCTGGACAGGGGGACGAGCAGTACTTC
.	.	TRBJ1-6	TRBV11-2	CASTSGYNSPLHF	TGTGCCAGCACCTCGGGGTACAATTCACCCCTCCACTTT
once	.	TRBJ2-7	TRBV2	CASAVTYEQYF	TGTGCCAGCGCGGTCACCTACGAGCAGTACTTC
.	TRBD1	TRBJ2-1	TRBV29-1	CSVVLGQGNEQFF	TGCAGCGTTGTTCTGGGACAGGGGAATGAGCAGTTCTTC
.	.	TRBJ1-3	TRBV28	CASTKGGPSSGNTIYF	TGTGCCAGCACAAAAGGGGGACCCAGCTCTGGAAACACCATATATTTT
.	.	TRBJ1-2	TRBV6-5	CASWQGPYGYTF	TGTGCCAGCTGGCAGGGCCCCTATGGCTACACCTTC
.	.	TRBJ2-1	TRBV7-9	CASTPPSPSSYNEQFF	TGTGCCAGCACCCCTCCTAGCCCGAGCTCCTACAATGAGCAGTTCTTC
.	.	TRBJ1-3	TRBV21-1	CASSQQDKLPGNTIYF	TGTGCCAGCAGTCAACAGGATAAGTTGCCTGGAAACACCATATATTTT
.	.	TRBJ2-1	TRBV4-1	CASSQVALIEQFF	TGCGCCAGCAGCCAAGTCGCACTCATTGAGCAGTTCTTC
.	.	TRBJ1-1	TRBV4-1	CASSQSWRGGTEAFF	TGCGCCAGCAGCCAATCATGGCGAGGGGGCACTGAAGCTTTCTTT
.	TRBD1	TRBJ1-6	TRBV19	CASSETGGDSPLHF	TGTGCCAGTAGCGAGACAGGGGGTGATTCACCCCTCCACTTT
.	TRBD1	TRBJ2-5	TRBV19	CASNNRGHQETQYF	TGTGCCAGTAATAACAGGGGGCACCAAGAGACCCAGTACTTC
.	TRBD1	TRBJ1-2	TRBV7-8	CASSPRDSNYGYTF	TGTGCCAGCAGCCCCCGGGACAGTAACTATGGCTACACCTTC
.	TRBD2	TRBJ2-1	TRBV3-1/TRBV3-2	CASRSTDRTSPPSNEQFF	TGTGCCAGCAGGTCGACAGACCGGACTAGCCCTCCCAGCAATGAGCAGTTCTTC
.	TRBD1	TRBJ1-1	TRBV19	CASSSSIRTGAGEAFF	TGTGCCAGTAGTAGCTCCATTAGGACAGGGGCGGGGGAAGCTTTCTTT
.	TRBD1	TRBJ1-6	TRBV27	CASSLFGGQGGTNSPLHF	TGTGCCAGCAGTTTATTTGGAGGACAGGGAGGGACCAATTCACCCCTCCACTTT
once	.	TRBJ2-2	TRBV11-3	CASSPNRGGNTGELFF	TGTGCCAGCAGCCCCAACCGGGGAGGGAACACCGGGGAGCTGTTTTTT
.	TRBD1	TRBJ1-2	TRBV3-1/TRBV3-2	CASSQEKDREGERYGYTF	TGTGCCAGCAGCCAAGAGAAGGACAGGGAGGGGGAAAGGTATGGCTACACCTTC
.	TRBD1	TRBJ1-1	TRBV19	CARTDNRQGSPEAFF	TGTGCCAGAACCGATAATCGACAGGGGTCACCTGAAGCTTTCTTT
.	.	TRBJ1-1	TRBV3-1/TRBV3-2	CASSSGTWNTEAFF	TGTGCCAGCAGCTCCGGGACTTGGAACACTGAAGCTTTCTTT
.	.	TRBJ1-5	TRBV30	CAWSVSGNQPQHF	TGTGCCTGGAGTGTCTCGGGGAATCAGCCCCAGCATTTT
.	.	TRBJ2-1	TRBV3-1/TRBV3-2	CASSQELGVSYNEQFF	TGTGCCAGCAGCCAAGAGCTAGGGGTATCCTACAATGAGCAGTTCTTC
.	.	TRBJ1-1	TRBV6-5	CASSPRAGVNTEAFF	TGTGCCAGCAGTCCCCGGGCGGGGGTGAACACTGAAGCTTTCTTT
few	TRBD1	TRBJ1-4	TRBV11-1	CASSPGTGNEKLFF	TGTGCCAGCAGCCCCGGGACAGGGAATGAAAAACTGTTTTTT
.	.	TRBJ2-5	TRBV5-1	CASSLAGEQGGRTQYF	TGCGCCAGCAGCTTGGCCGGAGAACAGGGCGGTCGGACCCAGTACTTC
few	.	TRBJ1-1	TRBV2	CASSEERARGTEAFF	TGTGCCAGCAGTGAAGAGAGGGCCCGGGGCACTGAAGCTTTCTTT
.	TRBD1	TRBJ1-1	TRBV9	CASSRGQGRNTEAFF	TGTGCCAGCAGCAGAGGACAGGGTAGGAACACTGAAGCTTTCTTT
.	.	TRBJ2-1	TRBV27	CASSPSQASRVAYNEQFF	TGTGCCAGCAGCCCATCGCAAGCTAGTCGAGTGGCCTACAATGAGCAGTTCTTC
.	TRBD2	TRBJ2-3	TRBV9	CASSPAGPSTDTQYF	TGTGCCAGCAGCCCAGCGGGGCCGAGCACAGATACGCAGTATTTT
.	.	TRBJ2-5	TRBV5-6	CASSSSEPGVAQETQYF	TGTGCCAGCAGCTCCTCTGAGCCGGGGGTAGCACAAGAGACCCAGTACTTC
once	TRBD2	TRBJ2-1	TRBV27	CASSFQPRTSGNNEQFF	TGTGCCAGCAGTTTCCAGCCCCGGACTAGCGGGAACAATGAGCAGTTCTTC
few	.	TRBJ1-2	TRBV20-1	CSALGRYGYTF	TGCAGTGCCCTGGGGAGGTATGGCTACACCTTC
.	.	TRBJ2-7	TRBV28	CASSLRTGNYEQYF	TGTGCCAGCAGTTTAAGGACGGGAAACTACGAGCAGTACTTC
.	.	TRBJ2-7	TRBV4-2	CASSQAGPGAEQYF	TGTGCCAGCAGCCAAGCAGGCCCGGGAGCCGAGCAGTACTTC
.	.	TRBJ2-1	TRBV29-1	CSVGREDYNEQFF	TGCAGCGTTGGCAGGGAGGACTACAATGAGCAGTTCTTC
.	.	TRBJ1-1	TRBV6-6	CASSYDLTVNTEAFF	TGTGCCAGCAGTTACGATCTGACTGTGAACACTGAAGCTTTCTTT
.	.	TRBJ1-1	TRBV18	CASSPRGGGGTEAFF	TGTGCCAGCTCACCACGGGGAGGGGGGGGCACTGAAGCTTTCTTT
once	.	TRBJ1-1	TRBV6-1	CASSELQGPTTEAFF	TGTGCCAGCAGTGAATTACAGGGTCCGACCACTGAAGCTTTCTTT
.	TRBD2	TRBJ2-7	TRBV11-2	CASSLIAGVLVEQYF	TGTGCCAGCAGCCTAATAGCGGGAGTGTTGGTCGAGCAGTACTTC
.	TRBD1	TRBJ1-5	TRBV28	CASTADRGVTQPQHF	TGTGCCAGCACCGCGGACAGGGGAGTGACTCAGCCCCAGCATTTT
.	TRBD1	TRBJ1-2	TRBV29-1	CSVTTGISNYGYTF	TGCAGCGTCACGACAGGGATCTCCAACTATGGCTACACCTTC
.	TRBD1	TRBJ2-3	TRBV10-3	CAISDSQGVRDTQYF	TGTGCCATCAGTGATTCACAGGGGGTGAGAGATACGCAGTATTTT
.	.	TRBJ1-2	TRBV6-5	CASSYSRGYYGYTF	TGTGCCAGCAGTTACTCGAGAGGGTACTATGGCTACACCTTC
.	TRBD2	TRBJ2-1	TRBV7-3	CASSLTLAGYNEQFF	TGTGCCAGCAGCTTAACGCTAGCGGGATACAATGAGCAGTTCTTC
few	.	TRBJ2-1	TRBV19	CASLSGGVYNEQFF	TGTGCCAGCCTTAGCGGTGGCGTCTACAATGAGCAGTTCTTC